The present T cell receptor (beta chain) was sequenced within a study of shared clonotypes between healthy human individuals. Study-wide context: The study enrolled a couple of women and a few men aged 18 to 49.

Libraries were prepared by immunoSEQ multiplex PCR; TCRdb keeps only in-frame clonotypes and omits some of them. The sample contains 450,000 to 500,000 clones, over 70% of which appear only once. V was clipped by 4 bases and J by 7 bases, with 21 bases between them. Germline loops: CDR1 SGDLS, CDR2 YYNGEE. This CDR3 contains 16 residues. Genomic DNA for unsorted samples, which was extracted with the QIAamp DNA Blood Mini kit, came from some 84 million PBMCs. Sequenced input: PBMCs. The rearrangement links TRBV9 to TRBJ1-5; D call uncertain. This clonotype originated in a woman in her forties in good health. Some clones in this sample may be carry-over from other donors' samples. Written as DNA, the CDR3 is TGTGCCAGCAGCTCCAATAGGTACGGAGGGTGCCAGCCCCAGCATTTT. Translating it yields CASSSNRYGGCQPQHF.